This entry concerns a single TCR beta chain. The clone's antigen remains unknown. The input lacks base qualities; no much larger clone sits a single base away. This entry is derived from a study of cytomegalovirus exposure and HLA in healthy donors (TCRdb year 2017). As for the study more broadly: An earlier analysis of some 600 of the donors reported about 300 Gb of sequence data and about 120 million unique TCR beta sequences obtained from about 200 million T cells. An early release covering more than 500 HLA-typed donors comprised about 290 gigabases of sequencing data and tens of millions of unique TCR sequences. Among the approximately 430 genotyped donors, approximately 76% belonged to the genetic ancestry cluster associated with self-reported Caucasian donors. The study aimed to test whether cataloging public T cell receptors could reveal signatures of past pathogen exposure. Using immunosequencing, the study profiled T cell repertoires from 500 to 800 subjects and related those repertoires to cytomegalovirus serostatus. Besides the first cohort of 500 to 700 subjects, a separate validation cohort made up of over a hundred different subjects was used. To predict cytomegalovirus infection status, the study brought together high-throughput TCR immunosequencing, statistical association of individual TCRs with disease status, and machine learning. A later analysis re-analyzed previously published TCR beta repertoires from hundreds of donors and added high-resolution HLA genotyping to study TCR occurrence patterns. Rather than using new phenotypic data, the later analysis identified candidate immune exposures from TCR beta sequences and from how often those sequences occurred across donors. An earlier analysis of roughly 580 of the donors used high-throughput TCR beta sequencing to judge whether each TCR beta V gene segment behaved as functional or pseudogenic. Donor age, sex, ethnicity and CMV serostatus were compiled alongside the repertoire data. A later genetic analysis took genome-wide SNP genotypes for about 55% of the 666 donors and used that subset as a discovery cohort. All discovery cohort repertoires had been generated using a single sequencing platform. Both class I and class II loci were covered by HLA typing, at four-digit resolution. The number of donors typed differed by locus, with roughly 620-630 for A, B, C, DRB1 and DQB1, around 500 for DQA1, 606 for DPA1, and roughly 450 for DPB1. A handful of DR-DQ haplotypes were treated as single units for association and clustering because of strong linkage in the cohort. Across 398 genotyped donors of the cohort, an average of about 240,000 unique TCR beta nucleotide sequences per donor were sequenced, and roughly 18% of those sequences were non-productive.

Libraries were made using the immunoSEQ multiplex PCR assay. A mixture of 60 forward primers for TCR Vbeta segments and 13 reverse primers for TCR Jbeta segments was used in the multiplex PCR. The CDR3 region of rearranged TCR beta genes was amplified from genomic DNA with a multiplex PCR assay. The amplified TCR beta libraries were sequenced on the Illumina HiSeq System as 87-base-pair reads. Regarding the original processing steps: A later analysis tallied 75 million to 95 million unique TCR beta chains across the approximately 670 repertoires, and around 10 million of those chains were shared by two or more donors. To remove PCR and sequencing errors, raw reads were error-corrected and collapsed into unique sequences using a nearest-neighbor algorithm that merged closely related sequences. Alignment of CDR3 sequences to IMGT reference sequences was used to assign V, D and J gene segments. For a sequence to be retained, a match of at least six nucleotides was required to both a V gene segment and a J gene segment. A rearrangement was called productive if the CDR3 had no stop codons and remained in frame with V and J, and every other rearrangement was called non-productive. CDR3 was defined according to IMGT convention as the region running from the second conserved V-encoded cysteine to the conserved J-encoded phenylalanine. The earlier analysis of 587 of the donors excluded any sequence lacking an unambiguous match to a single V gene segment. An earlier analysis of under 750 of the donors called V segments functional above 56.7% productive rearrangements and segregating when the between-donor standard deviation exceeded 5%. A statistical classification framework was built for diagnosing cytomegalovirus status from the catalog of TCR beta chain sequences. V and J gene assignment, in a later analysis, came from comparing TCR nucleotide sequences with IMGT/GENE-DB human TR gene sequences. The TCRdist pipeline was used in a later analysis to assign CDR3 sequences and most-parsimonious VDJ recombination scenarios. In a later analysis, every TCR beta chain was defined by the combination of its CDR3 amino acid sequence and its V-gene family, and reads without a unique V-gene family were dropped. A later analysis removed 550 to 700 highly shared, low-generation-probability nucleotide sequences to deal with suspected cross-contamination and a sequencing artifact. A later analysis calculated a clonal expansion index for each public chain from normalized within-repertoire ranks of inferred template counts. In a later analysis, generation probabilities were computed with a VDJ recombination model fitted to out-of-frame rearrangements, and the resulting probabilities were checked against IGoR. In a later analysis, TCR-TCR, TCR-HLA and TCR-CMV co-occurrence was scored with hypergeometric tests, and a repertoire-size bias correction was applied to TCR pairs. False discovery rates were estimated in a later analysis by permuting HLA or CMV assignments 20 times. In a later analysis, co-occurring TCRs were grouped with DBSCAN, and TCRdist sequence similarity was added when clustering was performed within HLA-allele-positive subsets. Repertoires with fewer than 30,000 or more than 120,000 public chains, plus five repertoires with anomalous nucleotide sharing, were excluded from co-occurrence clustering. In TCRdb, the immuneACCESS table is reduced to in-frame sequences with V and J assigned. These tables do not hold every clone; where another copy was compared, an unresolved V gene accounts for under half, and the others remain unexplained. That table furnishes V, J and clone size, whereas the DNA furnished D and trimming. The sample data list 200,000 to 250,000 clones, and about three quarters of these were observed just once. Around 2.9% of the sample is taken by the ten largest.

In total, fewer than 750 healthy bone marrow donors made up the cohort. At the time of sampling, every cohort member was nominally healthy, though immune exposures that went unrecorded were likely present. The donor was CMV seropositive and was included in the group of some 290 seropositive cohort members. A peripheral blood sample was provided by each donor, and peripheral blood mononuclear cells were used for TCR beta sequencing. The Qiagen DNeasy Blood Extraction Kit was used to extract genomic DNA from the blood cell samples. Study-wide findings and limitations: The classifier was reported to diagnose cytomegalovirus status with high specificity and sensitivity in both the original cohort and the validation cohort. In an earlier analysis of about 550 of the donors, most TCR beta V segments were observed in productive rearrangements about 90% or about 30% of the time, broadly matching IMGT annotations. The sequencing pipeline was judged likely to have produced a cluster of highly shared sequence variants as a technical artifact. A later genetic analysis reported fewer N-insertions in productive TCRs among donors in an Asian-associated ancestry cluster than the roughly 700-donor mean. V-gene and J-gene trimming of TCR beta chains was associated with a missense DCLRE1C variant in a later genetic analysis, and the association was replicated in an independent cohort. Roughly uniform sequencing depth across donors was assumed in presence/absence analyses, although this assumption may not hold. A further reported finding was that TCR beta sequences accurately predicted the HLA-A and HLA-B alleles for most subjects in the first cohort. The earlier analysis of approximately 590 of the donors excluded 15 to 20 rarely observed V segments, including chromosome 9 orphons, because counts were too low. Most TCR sequences were seen in very few donors, while some public TCRs were found in many individuals. When HLA alleles, especially DR and DQ, strongly co-occurred, TCR associations were difficult to assign to individual alleles. For the cohort, immune exposure information was limited to CMV serostatus. Compared with equally common non-associated chains, HLA-associated TCR beta chains in a later analysis were more clonally expanded and had lower generation probabilities. This cohort had only TCR beta chains sequenced, and the lack of alpha or paired-chain data limited which features could be detected. In the study, some 160 TCR beta chains were listed as associated with cytomegalovirus. A few of the identified cytomegalovirus-associated TCR beta chains were confirmed in vitro to be specific for cytomegalovirus antigens. The authors suggested that the approach could potentially be extended to other disease states and immunological phenotypes. Because HLA typing was unavailable for some donors at each locus, only the typed subset was used in association tests. Several of the top co-occurrence clusters appeared to be linked to parvovirus B19, influenza, CMV and Epstein-Barr virus, according to a later analysis. Correlated functional status among segregating V segments might reflect linkage disequilibrium, but an unknown experimental factor could not be ruled out. At a false discovery rate of 0.05, a later analysis linked some 17,000 TCR beta sequences to specific HLA alleles. According to a later analysis, TCR association rates differed among HLA loci, with DRB1 alleles showing the most associated TCRs and HLA-C alleles showing the fewest. Some IMGT-functional V segments, including TRBV6-2 and TRBV6-3, could not be told apart with the 87-base-pair reads, so those segments were excluded. A later analysis found that most CMV-associated TCR beta chains appeared HLA-restricted, with HLA associations seemingly driven largely by CMV exposure.

From a lookup of the germline V gene (reference sequence), CDR1 and CDR2 are LNHDA and SQIVND. Deletion took 3 bases off V and 3 bases off J, with a span of 9 bases between the germline ends. From the cysteine through the phenylalanine, the CDR3 covers 13 amino acids. CDR3 DNA is the only sequence kept; it has 39 bases, read in frame from the first base. The rearrangement joined TRBV19 to TRBJ2-7; no D segment can be confidently identified. This receptor was identified in a woman in her sixties in good health and CMV-seropositive. The sample taken for sequencing was PBMCs. The CDR3 protein is CASSIAGFYEQYF. The nucleotide sequence reads as follows: TGTGCCAGTAGTATCGCAGGCTTCTACGAGCAGTACTTC.